A selection of T cell receptor beta chains follows, all from one sample in a study of CD8+ T cells in alopecia areata. Clones were read by immunoSEQ multiplex PCR, and TCRdb kept only the in-frame ones, dropping some. There are 150,000 to 200,000 clones in the sample; about 67% occur only once, and roughly 10% lies in the top ten. The material sequenced was CD8+ T cells sorted from blood, taken at week 0. The receptor set was obtained from a human donor with alopecia areata. Each CDR3 is given with its conserved first and last residue. Fields, in order: V gene, D gene, J gene, clone size, CDR3 DNA, CDR3 protein. The D gene is left open where the match is weak. Only part of the rows carry a size: once, few, many, or a class if the clone is expanded.

V gene: TRBV7-2
D gene: TRBD2
J gene: TRBJ2-3
clone size: NA
CDR3 DNA: TGTGCCAGCAGCTTAGGTAGCGGGGGGGTTACAGATACGCAGTATTTT
CDR3 protein: CASSLGSGGVTDTQYF

V gene: TRBV7-6
D gene: TRBD2
J gene: TRBJ2-1
clone size: NA
CDR3 DNA: TGTGCCAGCAGCTTAGGTTTTAGCGGGGGGATTTACAATGAGCAGTTCTTC
CDR3 protein: CASSLGFSGGIYNEQFF

V gene: TRBV2
D gene: TRBD2
J gene: TRBJ2-7
clone size: NA
CDR3 DNA: TGTGCCATCTCCGGGGGGAGGTACGAGCAGTACTTC
CDR3 protein: CAISGGRYEQYF

V gene: TRBV5-6
D gene: NA
J gene: TRBJ2-4
clone size: NA
CDR3 DNA: TGTGCCAGCAGCTCCCGGGTAGCCAAAAACATTCAGTACTTC
CDR3 protein: CASSSRVAKNIQYF

V gene: TRBV7-9
D gene: TRBD1
J gene: TRBJ2-7
clone size: many
CDR3 DNA: TGTGCCAGCAGCGGACAGGGGGATACCGAGCAGTACTTC
CDR3 protein: CASSGQGDTEQYF

V gene: TRBV4-1
D gene: NA
J gene: TRBJ1-6
clone size: NA
CDR3 DNA: TGCGCCAGCAGCCAAGGCGTTTCACCCCTCCACTTT
CDR3 protein: CASSQGVSPLHF

V gene: TRBV11-2
D gene: TRBD1
J gene: TRBJ1-1
clone size: NA
CDR3 DNA: TGTGCCAGCAGCACGGGACAGACGAAGAACACTGAAGCTTTCTTT
CDR3 protein: CASSTGQTKNTEAFF

V gene: TRBV15
D gene: NA
J gene: TRBJ1-4
clone size: NA
CDR3 DNA: TGTGCCACCGCGTCTGCTAATGAAAAACTGTTTTTT
CDR3 protein: CATASANEKLFF

V gene: TRBV29-1
D gene: NA
J gene: TRBJ2-5
clone size: NA
CDR3 DNA: TGCAGCGTTTTTCACCAGGAGACCCAGTACTTC
CDR3 protein: CSVFHQETQYF

V gene: TRBV29-1
D gene: NA
J gene: TRBJ1-2
clone size: NA
CDR3 DNA: TGCAGCGTTGGGCCCTCGGGGGCTGACTATGGCTACACCTTC
CDR3 protein: CSVGPSGADYGYTF

V gene: TRBV9
D gene: TRBD2
J gene: TRBJ2-1
clone size: once
CDR3 DNA: TGTGCCAGCAGCGTAATCGCGGGGGGGTGGCATGAGCAGTTCTTC
CDR3 protein: CASSVIAGGWHEQFF

V gene: TRBV29-1
D gene: NA
J gene: TRBJ1-1
clone size: NA
CDR3 DNA: TGCAGCGCCGAGGGGCGAACTGAAGCTTTCTTT
CDR3 protein: CSAEGRTEAFF

V gene: TRBV6-5
D gene: NA
J gene: TRBJ2-3
clone size: NA
CDR3 DNA: TGTGCCAGCAGTTACTCGATAAGGGCTAGCACAGATACGCAGTATTTT
CDR3 protein: CASSYSIRASTDTQYF

V gene: TRBV15
D gene: NA
J gene: TRBJ1-1
clone size: once
CDR3 DNA: TGTGCCACCAGCAAGGACCTTAACACTGAAGCTTTCTTT
CDR3 protein: CATSKDLNTEAFF

V gene: TRBV5-1
D gene: TRBD1
J gene: TRBJ2-2
clone size: NA
CDR3 DNA: TGCGCCAGCAGCTGGGACAGGACAGGGGTTGACACCGGGGAGCTGTTTTTT
CDR3 protein: CASSWDRTGVDTGELFF

V gene: TRBV5-1
D gene: NA
J gene: TRBJ1-4
clone size: once
CDR3 DNA: TGCGCCAGCAGCTCGGACAGCAAAAAACTGTTTTTT
CDR3 protein: CASSSDSKKLFF

V gene: TRBV4-1
D gene: NA
J gene: TRBJ1-2
clone size: NA
CDR3 DNA: TGCGCCAGCAGCCAAGCCGGGACAAGCTATGGCTACACCTTC
CDR3 protein: CASSQAGTSYGYTF

V gene: TRBV7-9
D gene: TRBD1
J gene: TRBJ1-5
clone size: NA
CDR3 DNA: TGTGCCAGCAGCTTATCTGGGACAGGCCGCAATCAGCCCCAGCATTTT
CDR3 protein: CASSLSGTGRNQPQHF

V gene: TRBV10-3
D gene: TRBD2
J gene: TRBJ2-5
clone size: once
CDR3 DNA: TGTGCCCTTTCCATTGGCGGGGGGGCTGGCGAGACCCAGTACTTC
CDR3 protein: CALSIGGGAGETQYF

V gene: TRBV5-6
D gene: TRBD1
J gene: TRBJ1-5
clone size: NA
CDR3 DNA: TGTGCCAGCAGCTTGGGCAGGGGGCGAAGTTATCAGCCCCAGCATTTT
CDR3 protein: CASSLGRGRSYQPQHF

V gene: TRBV9
D gene: NA
J gene: TRBJ1-6
clone size: few
CDR3 DNA: TGTGCCAGCAGCGTAGACCAGGCAGTTAATTCACCCCTCCACTTT
CDR3 protein: CASSVDQAVNSPLHF

V gene: TRBV18
D gene: TRBD1
J gene: TRBJ2-3
clone size: NA
CDR3 DNA: TGTGCCAGCTCACCAATCGACAGGGCTAGCACAGATACGCAGTATTTT
CDR3 protein: CASSPIDRASTDTQYF

V gene: TRBV4-1
D gene: NA
J gene: TRBJ2-5
clone size: NA
CDR3 DNA: TGCGCCAGCAGCCAAGGCCCGGTAGAGACCCAGTACTTC
CDR3 protein: CASSQGPVETQYF

V gene: TRBV11-2
D gene: NA
J gene: TRBJ2-1
clone size: few
CDR3 DNA: TGTGCCAGCAGCTTTAGTACGGGTGAGCAGTTCTTC
CDR3 protein: CASSFSTGEQFF

V gene: TRBV6-1
D gene: NA
J gene: TRBJ2-2
clone size: NA
CDR3 DNA: TGTGCCAGCATTCCTACTGGGGAGATCGGGGAGCTGTTTTTT
CDR3 protein: CASIPTGEIGELFF

V gene: TRBV7-9
D gene: NA
J gene: TRBJ2-1
clone size: NA
CDR3 DNA: TGTGCCAGCAGCCCCGGGGACGGAGACGGCTACAATGAGCAGTTCTTC
CDR3 protein: CASSPGDGDGYNEQFF

V gene: TRBV30
D gene: NA
J gene: TRBJ2-1
clone size: NA
CDR3 DNA: TGTGCCTGGAGTGTAATGGGCTACAATGAGCAGTTCTTC
CDR3 protein: CAWSVMGYNEQFF

V gene: TRBV7-2
D gene: TRBD2
J gene: TRBJ2-1
clone size: few
CDR3 DNA: TGTGCCAGCAGCCAGATGGGACTAGCGGGGTATTACAATGAGCAGTTCTTC
CDR3 protein: CASSQMGLAGYYNEQFF

V gene: TRBV5-6
D gene: NA
J gene: TRBJ1-1
clone size: NA
CDR3 DNA: TGTGCCAGCAGCTTGGGGGCGCGTCGGGCTTTCTTT
CDR3 protein: CASSLGARRAFF

V gene: TRBV7-9
D gene: TRBD1
J gene: TRBJ2-7
clone size: NA
CDR3 DNA: TGTGCCAGCAGCTTTGAGGACAGGGGAGTCTACGAGCAGTACTTC
CDR3 protein: CASSFEDRGVYEQYF

V gene: TRBV9
D gene: NA
J gene: TRBJ2-1
clone size: NA
CDR3 DNA: TGTGCCAGCAACGAAGTGGGCGGAACCTACAATGAGCAGTTCTTC
CDR3 protein: CASNEVGGTYNEQFF

V gene: TRBV27
D gene: NA
J gene: TRBJ1-2
clone size: NA
CDR3 DNA: TGTGCCAGCAGTTTAAAGTCCGCTGCTAACTATGGCTACACCTTC
CDR3 protein: CASSLKSAANYGYTF

V gene: TRBV6-6
D gene: NA
J gene: TRBJ1-5
clone size: NA
CDR3 DNA: TGTGCCACGGGGGCCCCCGCCTACCAGCCCCAGCATTTT
CDR3 protein: CATGAPAYQPQHF

V gene: TRBV30
D gene: NA
J gene: TRBJ1-2
clone size: NA
CDR3 DNA: TGTGCCTGGAGTGTATCCGGGACCCAATCGGGCTACACCTTC
CDR3 protein: CAWSVSGTQSGYTF

V gene: TRBV5-1
D gene: NA
J gene: TRBJ2-2
clone size: few
CDR3 DNA: TGCGCCAGCAGCCCCTACGGGGGCCGGGAGCTGTTTTTT
CDR3 protein: CASSPYGGRELFF

V gene: TRBV2
D gene: TRBD1
J gene: TRBJ2-7
clone size: NA
CDR3 DNA: TGTGCCAGCAGTGCTGGGACAGGGGTAAGTTACGAGCAGTACTTC
CDR3 protein: CASSAGTGVSYEQYF

V gene: TRBV11-2
D gene: NA
J gene: TRBJ1-5
clone size: NA
CDR3 DNA: TGTGCCAGCACTGCGGGGGGAAATCAGCCCCAGCATTTT
CDR3 protein: CASTAGGNQPQHF

V gene: TRBV7-9
D gene: NA
J gene: TRBJ1-2
clone size: NA
CDR3 DNA: TGTGCCAGCAGCTTAGAGTTCGCGGCAGATGGCTACACCTTC
CDR3 protein: CASSLEFAADGYTF

V gene: TRBV30
D gene: TRBD2
J gene: TRBJ2-5
clone size: NA
CDR3 DNA: TGTGCCTGGGGGAGCGGGGGCCAAGAGACCCAGTACTTC
CDR3 protein: CAWGSGGQETQYF

V gene: TRBV2
D gene: TRBD2
J gene: TRBJ2-1
clone size: NA
CDR3 DNA: TGTGCCAGCAGGTCCACTAGCGGGGGAGGTAATGAGCAGTTCTTC
CDR3 protein: CASRSTSGGGNEQFF

V gene: TRBV19
D gene: NA
J gene: TRBJ2-4
clone size: NA
CDR3 DNA: TGTGCCAGTAGTATTCCCAACGGCAAAAACATTCAGTACTTC
CDR3 protein: CASSIPNGKNIQYF

V gene: TRBV14
D gene: NA
J gene: TRBJ2-7
clone size: NA
CDR3 DNA: TGTGCCAGCAGCCCTCAGGGGGGAAAGCAGTACTTC
CDR3 protein: CASSPQGGKQYF

V gene: TRBV4-1
D gene: NA
J gene: TRBJ1-5
clone size: NA
CDR3 DNA: TGCGCCAGCAGCCAGGGACAATTCAATCAGCCCCAGCATTTT
CDR3 protein: CASSQGQFNQPQHF

V gene: TRBV30
D gene: NA
J gene: TRBJ2-2
clone size: few
CDR3 DNA: TGTGCCTGGAGTGTGAACAGGGCTTCCACCGGGGAGCTGTTTTTT
CDR3 protein: CAWSVNRASTGELFF

V gene: TRBV5-1
D gene: NA
J gene: TRBJ2-1
clone size: NA
CDR3 DNA: TGCGCCAGCAGCCTGTCACGGCCCTGGGAGCAGTTCTTC
CDR3 protein: CASSLSRPWEQFF

V gene: TRBV5-1
D gene: NA
J gene: TRBJ2-1
clone size: NA
CDR3 DNA: TGCGCCAGCAGGGGAAATGAGCAGTTCTTC
CDR3 protein: CASRGNEQFF

V gene: TRBV6-6
D gene: NA
J gene: TRBJ2-7
clone size: NA
CDR3 DNA: TGTGCCAGCCGGGTGGGCAGGTACTACGAGCAGTACTTC
CDR3 protein: CASRVGRYYEQYF

V gene: TRBV7-8
D gene: NA
J gene: TRBJ1-6
clone size: NA
CDR3 DNA: TGTGCCAGCAGCTACCTTAGGCCCCTCGGAATAAATTCACCCCTCCACTTT
CDR3 protein: CASSYLRPLGINSPLHF